The clone carrying this T cell receptor (beta chain) was seen only once. Antigen: not known. The sample originates from a study of cytomegalovirus exposure and HLA in healthy donors. Whereas donors were nominally healthy upon sampling, unrecorded immune exposures were probable. PCR used 60 Vbeta primers and 13 Jbeta primers. Clones were sequenced by immunoSEQ multiplex PCR, and TCRdb holds only the in-frame ones, with some missing. The table lists approximately 110,000 clones, approximately 80% of them singletons. Study results and limitations: V- and J-gene trimming in TCR beta was tied to a missense DCLRE1C variant by an analysis performed later. More clonal expansion characterized HLA-associated TCR beta chains than equally common others in a later analysis. The study carried out a later analysis of TCR beta sequences. It associated 15,000 to 20,000 of them with specific HLA alleles at a false discovery rate of 0.05.

Germline V gives CDR1 MGHRA, CDR2 YSYEKL. V dropped 1 base and J dropped 6; count of bases not matched to a gene: 9. CDR3 size: 17 residues. This chain uses TRBV4-1 with TRBJ2-2; 9 bases match TRBD2. This TCR derives from a woman in her thirties or forties in good health and CMV-seropositive. Sequenced sample: PBMCs. As DNA, the CDR3 is TGCGCCAGCAGCCAAGTACGTTTTGCGGGGGGGTCCGGGGAGCTGTTTTTT. Protein product: CASSQVRFAGGSGELFF.